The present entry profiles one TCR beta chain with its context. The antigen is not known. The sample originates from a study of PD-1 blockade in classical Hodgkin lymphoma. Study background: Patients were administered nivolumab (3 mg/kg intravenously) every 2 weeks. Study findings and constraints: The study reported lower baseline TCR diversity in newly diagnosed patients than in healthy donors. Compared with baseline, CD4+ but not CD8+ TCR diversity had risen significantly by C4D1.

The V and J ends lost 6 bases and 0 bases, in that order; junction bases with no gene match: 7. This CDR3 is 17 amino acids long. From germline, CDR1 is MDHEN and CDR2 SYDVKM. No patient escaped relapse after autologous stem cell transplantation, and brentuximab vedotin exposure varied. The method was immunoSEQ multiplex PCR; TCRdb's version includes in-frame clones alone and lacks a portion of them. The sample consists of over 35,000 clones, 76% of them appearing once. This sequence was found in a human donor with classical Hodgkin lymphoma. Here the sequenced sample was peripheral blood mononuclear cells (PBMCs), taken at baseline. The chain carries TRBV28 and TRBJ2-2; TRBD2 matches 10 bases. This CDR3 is CASSSAAGGPNTGELFF. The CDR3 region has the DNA TGTGCCAGCAGCTCCGCAGCGGGAGGGCCGAACACCGGGGAGCTGTTTTTT.